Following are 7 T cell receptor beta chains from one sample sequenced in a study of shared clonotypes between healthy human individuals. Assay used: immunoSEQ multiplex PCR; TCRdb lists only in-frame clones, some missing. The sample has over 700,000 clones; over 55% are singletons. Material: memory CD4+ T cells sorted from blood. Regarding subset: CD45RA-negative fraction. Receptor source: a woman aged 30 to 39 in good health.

The CDR3 is CASSKTVELAENTGELFF. Here the CDR3 DNA reads TGTGCCAGTAGCAAAACCGTGGAGCTAGCGGAGAACACCGGGGAGCTGTTTTTT. The V gene is TRBV19, the J gene TRBJ2-2, with 7 nucleotides matching TRBD2. The CDR3 is 18 residues long. The germline V gene has CDR1 LNHDA and CDR2 SQIVND (reference sequence). Trimming removed 6 bases from V and 1 base from J; junction bases left unmatched: 14.

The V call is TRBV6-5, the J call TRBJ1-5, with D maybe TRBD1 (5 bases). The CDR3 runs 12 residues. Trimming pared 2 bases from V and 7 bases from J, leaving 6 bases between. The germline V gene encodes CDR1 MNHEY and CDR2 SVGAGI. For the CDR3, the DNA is TGTGCCAGCAGTTACCGGGACCAGCCCCAGCATTTT. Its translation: CASSYRDQPQHF.

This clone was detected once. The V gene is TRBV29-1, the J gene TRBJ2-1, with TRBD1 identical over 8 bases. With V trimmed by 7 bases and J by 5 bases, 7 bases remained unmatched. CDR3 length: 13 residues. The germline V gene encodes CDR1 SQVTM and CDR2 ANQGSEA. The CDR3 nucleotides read TGCAGCGCCCTGACAGGGGTCGACAATGAGCAGTTCTTC. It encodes CSALTGVDNEQFF.

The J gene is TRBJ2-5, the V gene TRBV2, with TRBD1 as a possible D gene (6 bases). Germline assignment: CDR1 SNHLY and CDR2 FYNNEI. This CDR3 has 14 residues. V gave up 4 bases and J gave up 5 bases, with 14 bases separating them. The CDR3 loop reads CASSGQAVGETQYF. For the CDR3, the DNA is TGTGCCAGCAGTGGACAGGCCGTCGGTGAGACCCAGTACTTC.

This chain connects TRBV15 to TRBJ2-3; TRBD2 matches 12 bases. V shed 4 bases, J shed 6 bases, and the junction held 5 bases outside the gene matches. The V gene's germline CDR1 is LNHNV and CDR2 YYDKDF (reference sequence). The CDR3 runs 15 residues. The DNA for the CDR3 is TGTGCCACCAGCATCCTAGCGGGGGGGATGGATACGCAGTATTTT. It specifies CATSILAGGMDTQYF.

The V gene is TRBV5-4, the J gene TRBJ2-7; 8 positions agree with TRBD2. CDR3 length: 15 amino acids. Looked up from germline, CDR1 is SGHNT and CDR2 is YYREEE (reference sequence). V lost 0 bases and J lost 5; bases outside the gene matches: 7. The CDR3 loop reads CASSLAGGASDEQYF. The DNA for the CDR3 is TGTGCCAGCAGCTTGGCCGGGGGGGCGTCGGACGAGCAGTACTTC.

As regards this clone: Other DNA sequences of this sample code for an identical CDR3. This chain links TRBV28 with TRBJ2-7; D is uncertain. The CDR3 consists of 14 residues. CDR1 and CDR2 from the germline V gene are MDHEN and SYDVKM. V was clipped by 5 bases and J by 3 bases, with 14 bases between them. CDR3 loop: CASSPRGVNYEQYF. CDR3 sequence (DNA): TGTGCCAGCAGTCCCCGTGGAGTTAACTACGAGCAGTACTTC.